This T cell receptor beta chain is from a study of blood T cell repertoires in COVID-19. Two negative PCRs, clearance, or symptom resolution were required of recovered Cohort 3 donors. The CDR3 length is 12 residues. Germline trimming cut 4 bases from V and 11 bases from J; bases unmatched to any gene: 7. Generated by immunoSEQ multiplex PCR, the TCRdb table keeps only in-frame clones and is missing some. Of 170,000 or so clones detected, approximately 85% appear once; the ten largest clones hold 9%. Input material: PBMCs or T cells enriched from blood (not recorded which). The genes are TRBV12-3 or TRBV12-4 and TRBJ1-1; TRBD1 matches at 7 bases. This clonotype was sampled from a woman between 18 and 29 years old who had recovered from COVID-19. CDR3 in DNA: TGTGCCAGCAGTTACGAGGGGGCCGGGGCTTTCTTT. Translated, it gives CASSYEGAGAFF.